This T cell receptor beta chain came from a study of T cells after yellow fever vaccination. In the study overall: It was SMART-Seq v4 Ultra Low Input that prepared the fractions with low cell numbers.

The CDR3 extends over 15 amino acids. Trimming removed 4 bases from V and 4 bases from J; junction bases left unmatched: 6. CDR1 is LGHNA, CDR2 YSLEER, per germline. The table lists this clonotype with a few counts. Its cognate antigen is unknown. General study findings and limits: The secondary T-cell response peaked on day 5, not day 15, but was weaker.

TCRdb ran MiXCR on the 5' RACE reads and lists one entry per CDR3 protein. In the table there are around 320,000 distinct CDR3 sequences, around 4.5% of which are singletons. The genes are TRBV4-3 and TRBJ1-2; 10 positions agree with TRBD1. This receptor was identified in a man between 18 and 35 years old who received the YFV17D yellow fever vaccine. The source was PBMCs, collected 15 days after the yellow fever booster vaccination. The CDR3 reads CASSRDRQGAYGYTF. CDR3 DNA: TGCGCCAGCAGCCGAGATAGACAGGGGGCCTATGGCTACACCTTC.